The entry that follows covers one T cell receptor (beta chain) sequence. No antigen is known for it. This entry belongs to a study of cytomegalovirus exposure and HLA in healthy donors. Whole-study context: The 120 validation repertoires were reported in a later analysis to have been generated on the same platform as the roughly 700 first-cohort repertoires. Study-wide results and limits: The classifier reportedly diagnosed cytomegalovirus status with high specificity and sensitivity.

The germline V gene encodes CDR1 MDHEN and CDR2 SYDVKM. V dropped 0 bases and J dropped 0 bases, with 6 bases sitting between them. The CDR3 loop spans 14 amino acids. The donors were in the approximately 120-subject validation cohort, distinct from the roughly 600-subject first cohort. The data were produced by immunoSEQ multiplex PCR, yet TCRdb's version contains in-frame clones alone and is incomplete. The sample holds roughly 150,000 clones; less than 90% are singletons and the top ten take around 9.6%. J is TRBJ2-7 and V is TRBV28; no firm D call. The clonotype originates from a man aged 30 to 45 in good health and CMV-seropositive. Material: PBMCs. The DNA of the CDR3 is TGTGCCAGCAGTTTATGGCCCGGCTCCTACGAGCAGTACTTC. It specifies CASSLWPGSYEQYF.